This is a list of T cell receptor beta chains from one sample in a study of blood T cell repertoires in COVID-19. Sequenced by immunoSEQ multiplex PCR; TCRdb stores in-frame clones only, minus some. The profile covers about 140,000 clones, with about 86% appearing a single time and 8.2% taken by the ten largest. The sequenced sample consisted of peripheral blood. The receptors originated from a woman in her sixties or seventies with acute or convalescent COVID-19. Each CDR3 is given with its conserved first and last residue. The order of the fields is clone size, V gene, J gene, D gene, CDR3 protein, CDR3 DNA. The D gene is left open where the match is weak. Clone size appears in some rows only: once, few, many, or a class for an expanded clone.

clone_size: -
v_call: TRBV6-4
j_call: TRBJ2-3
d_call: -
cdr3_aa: CATQDYQSDTQYF
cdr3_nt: TGTGCCACCCAGGACTACCAATCAGATACGCAGTATTTT

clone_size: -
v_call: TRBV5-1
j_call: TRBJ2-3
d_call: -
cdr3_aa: CASSLGQGIKDTQYF
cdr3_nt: TGCGCCAGCAGCTTGGGTCAGGGGATTAAGGATACGCAGTATTTT

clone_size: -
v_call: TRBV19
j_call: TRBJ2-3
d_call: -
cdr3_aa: CASSPQAMSTDTQYF
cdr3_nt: TGTGCCAGTAGTCCCCAGGCTATGAGCACAGATACGCAGTATTTT

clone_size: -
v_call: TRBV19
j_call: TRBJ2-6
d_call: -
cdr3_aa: CASSISQGSSGANVLTF
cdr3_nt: TGTGCCAGTAGTATATCCCAGGGGTCCTCTGGGGCCAACGTCCTGACTTTC

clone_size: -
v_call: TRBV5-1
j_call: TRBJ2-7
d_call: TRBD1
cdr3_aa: CASSDGQGRFREQYF
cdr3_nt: TGCGCCAGCAGCGACGGACAGGGAAGATTTCGCGAGCAGTACTTC

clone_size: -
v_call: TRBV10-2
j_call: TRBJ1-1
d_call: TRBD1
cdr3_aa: CASSESRRGQTEAFF
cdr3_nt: TGCGCCAGCAGTGAGTCTAGGAGGGGGCAAACTGAAGCTTTCTTT

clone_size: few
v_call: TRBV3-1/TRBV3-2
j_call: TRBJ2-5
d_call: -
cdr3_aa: CASSLVTGSWETQYF
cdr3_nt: TGTGCCAGCAGCCTTGTCACCGGGAGTTGGGAGACCCAGTACTTC

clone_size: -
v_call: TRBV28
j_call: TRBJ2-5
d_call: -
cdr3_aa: CASTLGPLGRETQYF
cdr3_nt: TGTGCCAGCACCCTCGGGCCACTAGGTAGAGAGACCCAGTACTTC

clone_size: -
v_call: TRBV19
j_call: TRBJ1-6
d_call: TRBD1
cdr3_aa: CASSRGQYYNSPLHF
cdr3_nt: TGTGCCAGTAGTAGGGGACAGTACTATAATTCACCCCTCCACTTT

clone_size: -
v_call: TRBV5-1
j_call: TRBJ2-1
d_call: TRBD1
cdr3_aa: CASSFAGTGNEQFF
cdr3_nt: TGCGCCAGCAGCTTCGCCGGGACAGGGAATGAGCAGTTCTTC

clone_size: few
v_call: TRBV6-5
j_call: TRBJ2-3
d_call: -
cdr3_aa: CASGAEHTDTQYF
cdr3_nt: TGTGCCAGCGGGGCAGAACACACAGATACGCAGTATTTT

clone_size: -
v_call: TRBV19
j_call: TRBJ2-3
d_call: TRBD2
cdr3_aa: CASTPYGGATDTQYF
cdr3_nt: TGTGCCAGTACTCCCTACGGGGGGGCCACAGATACGCAGTATTTT

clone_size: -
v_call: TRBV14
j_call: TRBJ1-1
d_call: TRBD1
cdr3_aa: CASSQATGGEAFF
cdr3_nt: TGTGCCAGCAGCCAAGCGACAGGGGGCGAAGCTTTCTTT

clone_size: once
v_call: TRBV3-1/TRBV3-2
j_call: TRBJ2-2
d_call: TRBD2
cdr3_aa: CASSQVGLAGGPRATGELFF
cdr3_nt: TGTGCCAGCAGCCAAGTTGGACTAGCGGGGGGGCCTCGAGCCACCGGGGAGCTGTTTTTT

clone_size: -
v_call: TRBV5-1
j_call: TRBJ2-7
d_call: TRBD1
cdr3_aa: CASSFPGTGGNYEQYF
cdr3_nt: TGCGCCAGCAGCTTTCCAGGGACAGGGGGCAACTACGAGCAGTACTTC

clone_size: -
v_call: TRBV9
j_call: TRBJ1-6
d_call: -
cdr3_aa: CASSVGGTGSPLHF
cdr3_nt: TGTGCCAGCAGCGTGGGCGGGACTGGGTCACCCCTCCACTTT

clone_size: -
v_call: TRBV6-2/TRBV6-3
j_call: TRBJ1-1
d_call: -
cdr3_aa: CASSYFMNTEAFF
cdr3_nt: TGTGCCAGCAGTTACTTCATGAACACTGAAGCTTTCTTT

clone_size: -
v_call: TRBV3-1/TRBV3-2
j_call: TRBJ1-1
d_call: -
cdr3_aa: CASSSQEQMNTEAFF
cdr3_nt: TGTGCCAGCAGTTCTCAAGAGCAAATGAACACTGAAGCTTTCTTT

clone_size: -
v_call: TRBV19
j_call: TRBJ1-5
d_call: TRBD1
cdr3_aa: CASSLGTGGATQPQHF
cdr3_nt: TGTGCCAGTAGCCTCGGGACAGGGGGCGCAACTCAGCCCCAGCATTTT

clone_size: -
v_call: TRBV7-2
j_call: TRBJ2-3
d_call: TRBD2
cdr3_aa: CASSFSGGADTQYF
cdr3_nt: TGTGCCAGCAGCTTTAGCGGGGGTGCAGATACGCAGTATTTT

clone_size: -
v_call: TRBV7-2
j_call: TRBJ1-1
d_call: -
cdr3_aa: CASSLLSWGRNTEAFF
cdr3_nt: TGTGCCAGCAGCTTACTTAGTTGGGGGCGGAACACTGAAGCTTTCTTT

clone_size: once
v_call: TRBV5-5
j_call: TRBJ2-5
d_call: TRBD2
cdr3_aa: CASSWRGGGDQETQYF
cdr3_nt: TGTGCCAGCAGCTGGCGGGGGGGCGGGGACCAAGAGACCCAGTACTTC

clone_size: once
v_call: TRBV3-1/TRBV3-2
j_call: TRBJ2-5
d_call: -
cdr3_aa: CASSQREGLPQGTQYF
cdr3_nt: TGTGCCAGCAGCCAACGTGAGGGACTCCCTCAAGGGACCCAGTACTTC

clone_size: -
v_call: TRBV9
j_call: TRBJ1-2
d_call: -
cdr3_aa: CASSVDGRGSYGYTF
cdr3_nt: TGTGCCAGCAGCGTAGATGGCAGGGGCTCCTATGGCTACACCTTC

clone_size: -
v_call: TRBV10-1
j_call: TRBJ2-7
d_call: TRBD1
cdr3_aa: CASSEGSGGGEQYF
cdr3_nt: TGCGCCAGCAGTGAGGGGTCAGGGGGTGGCGAGCAGTACTTC

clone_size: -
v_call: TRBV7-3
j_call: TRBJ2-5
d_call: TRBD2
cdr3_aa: CASSLGLAGAETQYF
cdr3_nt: TGTGCCAGCAGCTTGGGACTAGCGGGGGCAGAGACCCAGTACTTC

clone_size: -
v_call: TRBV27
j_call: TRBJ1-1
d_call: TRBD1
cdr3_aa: CASSLNRGPTEAFF
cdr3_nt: TGTGCCAGCAGTTTAAACAGGGGGCCCACTGAAGCTTTCTTT

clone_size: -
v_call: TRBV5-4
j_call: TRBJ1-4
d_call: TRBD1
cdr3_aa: CASSLGDRLGEKLFF
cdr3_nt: TGTGCCAGCAGCTTGGGGGACAGGTTAGGTGAAAAACTGTTTTTT

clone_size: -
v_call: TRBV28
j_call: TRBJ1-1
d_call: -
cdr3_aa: CASSYRGGVREAFF
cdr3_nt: TGTGCCAGCAGTTACCGGGGTGGAGTTAGGGAAGCTTTCTTT

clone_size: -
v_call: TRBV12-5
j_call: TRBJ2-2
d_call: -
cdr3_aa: CASGFFTSTGELFF
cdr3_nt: TGTGCTAGTGGTTTCTTCACTAGTACCGGGGAGCTGTTTTTT

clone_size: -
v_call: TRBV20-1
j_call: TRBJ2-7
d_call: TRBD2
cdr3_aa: CSASAPGLASNEQYF
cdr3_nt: TGCAGTGCTAGTGCTCCGGGACTAGCAAGCAACGAGCAGTACTTC

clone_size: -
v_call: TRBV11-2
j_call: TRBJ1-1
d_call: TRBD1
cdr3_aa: CASSSLLGTGVTNTEAFF
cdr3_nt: TGTGCCAGCAGCTCCCTTTTAGGGACAGGGGTTACGAACACTGAAGCTTTCTTT

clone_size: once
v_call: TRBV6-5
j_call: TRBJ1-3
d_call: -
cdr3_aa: CASRADSGGNTIYF
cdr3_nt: TGTGCCAGCAGGGCGGATTCCGGTGGAAACACCATATATTTT

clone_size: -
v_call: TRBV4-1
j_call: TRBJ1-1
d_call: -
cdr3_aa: CASSPGPMGTEAFF
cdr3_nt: TGCGCCAGCAGCCCAGGGCCAATGGGCACTGAAGCTTTCTTT

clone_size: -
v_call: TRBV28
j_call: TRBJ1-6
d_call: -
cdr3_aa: CASSFLGGRNSPLHF
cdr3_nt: TGTGCCAGCAGTTTTCTCGGAGGGAGGAACTCACCCCTCCACTTT

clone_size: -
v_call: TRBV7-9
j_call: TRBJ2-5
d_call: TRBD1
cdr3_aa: CASSRQGYETQYF
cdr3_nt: TGTGCCAGCAGCCGACAGGGTTACGAGACCCAGTACTTC

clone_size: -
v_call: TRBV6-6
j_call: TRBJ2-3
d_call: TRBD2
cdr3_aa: CASRGGPVDTQYF
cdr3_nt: TGTGCCAGCCGGGGGGGGCCCGTAGATACGCAGTATTTT

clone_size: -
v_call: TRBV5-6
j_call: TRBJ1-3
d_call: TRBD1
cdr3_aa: CASRGGQGARNTIYF
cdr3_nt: TGTGCCAGCAGAGGCGGACAGGGGGCCCGGAACACCATATATTTT

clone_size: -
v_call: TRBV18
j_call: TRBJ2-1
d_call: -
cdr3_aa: CASSPQRAAKWNEQFF
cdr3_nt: TGTGCCAGCTCACCACAGCGGGCCGCGAAGTGGAATGAGCAGTTCTTC

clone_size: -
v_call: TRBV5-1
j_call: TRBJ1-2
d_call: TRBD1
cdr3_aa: CASSWTQGANYGYTF
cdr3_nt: TGCGCCAGCAGCTGGACTCAGGGGGCGAACTATGGCTACACCTTC

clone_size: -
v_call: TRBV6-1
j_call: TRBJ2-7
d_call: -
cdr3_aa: CASSGKGIAGVSYEQYF
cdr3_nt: TGTGCCAGCAGTGGGAAAGGCATAGCAGGGGTCTCCTACGAGCAGTACTTC

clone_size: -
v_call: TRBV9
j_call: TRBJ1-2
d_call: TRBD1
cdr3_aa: CASSRDRERGYTF
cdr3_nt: TGTGCCAGCAGCCGTGACAGGGAACGTGGCTACACCTTC

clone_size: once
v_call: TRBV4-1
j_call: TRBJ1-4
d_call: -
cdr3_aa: CASSQVKTTQVGGEKLFF
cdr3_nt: TGCGCCAGCAGCCAAGTTAAAACAACACAGGTGGGGGGTGAAAAACTGTTTTTT